These 29 T cell receptor beta chains were all obtained from the same sample, sequenced in a study of T-cell reconstitution after alpha-beta-depleted transplantation in children. Molecular barcoding with unique molecular identifiers was used for the TCRbeta library. TCRdb analysed the PCR reads with MiXCR anew, one entry per CDR3 protein. Here the sample spans fewer than 1 million distinct CDR3 sequences, approximately 15% being singletons. Sequenced material: PBMCs, mostly from graft donor cells, taken 360 days after TCRalphabeta/CD19-depleted stem cell transplant. The source is a male patient between 10 and 17 years old who had a stem cell transplant for acute lymphoblastic leukemia, so the T cells may come from the graft donor.

The chain carries TRBV27 and TRBJ1-5; no firm D call. The CDR3 is 15 residues long. Germline-derived CDR1 and CDR2 are MNHEY and SMNVEV (reference sequence). V lost 6 bases and J lost 6, with 18 bases in between. CDR3 region: CASSHRRVAGQPQHF. The CDR3 DNA is TGTGCCAGCAGCCACCGGAGGGTTGCGGGTCAGCCCCAGCATTTT.

This clonotype was counted a few times. The V and J genes are TRBV20-1 and TRBJ2-2; no clear D gene. This CDR3 contains 13 residues. Trimming shortened V by 1 base and J by 7 bases, and 10 bases separated the two germline ends. Per germline, CDR1 DFQATT and CDR2 SNEGSKA (reference sequence). The CDR3 bases are TGCAGTGCTAGAGGGGCAGCAGGCGGGGAGCTGTTTTTT. This gives the protein CSARGAAGGELFF.

The chain uses TRBV9 and TRBJ2-3; TRBD1 matches 8 bases. Germline lookup yields CDR1 SGDLS and CDR2 YYNGEE. This CDR3 is 15 amino acids long. Losses at the gene ends were 1 base for V and 4 bases for J; bases not matched to a gene: 5. The CDR3 DNA sequence: TGTGCCAGCAGCGTAACGGGACAGGAATCAGATACGCAGTATTTT. Translating gives CASSVTGQESDTQYF.

In this sample, this clonotype turned up a few times. The chain couples TRBV4-2 to TRBJ2-7, with a weak D call TRBD2 (5 bases). The V gene's germline CDR1 is LGHNA and CDR2 YNFKEQ. The germline V and J ends were trimmed by 2 bases and 3 bases, with 8 bases remaining between them. The CDR3 runs to 13 residues. In DNA form, the CDR3 reads TGTGCCAGCAGCCAACTTACTAGCTACGAGCAGTACTTC. Translated: CASSQLTSYEQYF.

This clonotype was seen at least ten times. J is TRBJ2-7 and V is TRBV29-1; D unresolved. Per the germline V gene, CDR1 is SQVTM and CDR2 is ANQGSEA. This CDR3 region has 13 residues. Trimming pared 5 bases from V and 0 bases from J, leaving 11 bases between. The CDR3 coding sequence is TGCAGCGTTCAGTCAGCGATCTCCTACGAGCAGTACTTC. Protein product: CSVQSAISYEQYF.

This clonotype was observed many times. The chain joins TRBV15 to TRBJ2-7; D may be TRBD1 or TRBD2 (6 bases each). The V and J ends lost 0 bases and 6 bases respectively, with 24 bases between them. The CDR3 sequence is 18 residues long. CDR1 is LNHNV and CDR2 is YYDKDF in the germline V gene (reference sequence). The CDR3 DNA is TGTGCCACCAGCAGAGATGGTTCAGTTGGGACTCAGGGGCTCGAGCAGTACTTC. As protein: CATSRDGSVGTQGLEQYF.

The chain couples TRBV3-1 to TRBJ2-7, with D tentatively TRBD2 (5 bases). In germline, CDR1 is LGHDT, CDR2 YNNKEL (reference sequence). This CDR3 is built from 16 residues. Trimming cost V 0 bases and J 2 bases, with 14 bases left between them. The CDR3 sequence: CASSQDKTGSPYEQYF. For the CDR3, the DNA is TGTGCCAGCAGCCAAGACAAGACGGGGTCACCCTACGAGCAGTACTTC.

A few counts support this clonotype. The genes are TRBV10-3 and TRBJ1-2; weak D call: TRBD1 (5 bases). The V gene lost 7 bases and the J gene lost 5 bases, with 17 bases spanning the gap. The germline V gene encodes CDR1 ENHRY and CDR2 SYGVKD. The CDR3 is 14 residues long. CDR3 DNA: TGTGCCATCATGCGGGGCTTCCTTAGATATGGCTACACCTTC. This codes for CAIMRGFLRYGYTF.

The chain links TRBV5-4 to TRBJ2-2; D remains unclear. V shed 4 bases and J shed 7 bases, with 14 bases lying between them. Germline V gene lookup returns CDR1 SGHNT and CDR2 YYREEE (reference sequence). The CDR3 extends over 14 amino acids. This CDR3 is CASSLGPAGGELFF. The CDR3 DNA sequence: TGTGCCAGCAGCCTAGGACCCGCCGGCGGGGAGCTGTTTTTT. The complete variable domain, with remaining parts taken from reference TRBV5-4 and TRBJ2-2, reads ETGVTQSPTHLIKTRGQQVTLRCSSQSGHNTVSWYQQALGQGPQFIFQYYREEENGRGNFPPRFSGLQFPNYSSELNVNALELDDSALYLCASSLGPAGGELFFGEGSRLTVL.

Points on this clonotype: With a much larger clone just one base away, this may be a read error. The chain joins TRBV10-3 to TRBJ2-2, with D perhaps TRBD1 (6 bases). The V gene lost 10 bases and the J gene lost 13 bases, with 19 bases spanning the gap. The CDR3 has 12 residues. Per the germline V gene, CDR1 is ENHRY and CDR2 is SYGVKD. The CDR3 is CATGTIERGLFF. DNA for the CDR3: TGTGCCACCGGGACAATAGAAAGGGGGCTGTTTTTT.

This clonotype showed up many times. One end of the junction is discordant with germline, which a read error may explain. V is TRBV5-1 and J is TRBJ2-1; D is uncertain. Germline loops: CDR1 SGHRS, CDR2 YFSETQ. The CDR3 loop spans 13 amino acids. CDR3 bases: TGTGCCAGCAGCTTAGTCGGGCCAAATGAGCAGTTCTTC. Encoded protein: CASSLVGPNEQFF.

A few counts support this clonotype. CDR3 bases: TGTGCCAGCTCACCGGGGCTGGGCGTGGCCGGGGAGCTGTTTTTT. Translation gives CASSPGLGVAGELFF. The chain joins TRBV18 to TRBJ2-2; D is possibly TRBD1 (5 bases). V lost 3 bases, J lost 6 bases, and 14 bases lay in between. Germline lookup yields CDR1 KGHSH and CDR2 LQKENI. This CDR3 comprises 15 residues.

A note on this clonotype: No conserved phenylalanine or tryptophan is present at the end of the CDR3, so a read error is the likely explanation. This rearrangement joins TRBV7-8 to TRBJ1-6; D uncertain. This CDR3 contains 13 residues. Germline CDR1 is SGHVS and CDR2 is FQNEAQ. Trimming took 3 bases from V and 10 from J, leaving 10 bases between them. The CDR3 DNA sequence: TGTGCCAGCAGCTTTACTCTCGACTCACCCCTCCACCTT. Its protein is CASSFTLDSPLHL.

This clonotype was picked up a small number of times. V and J are TRBV12-3 or TRBV12-4 and TRBJ2-2, with 8 nucleotides matching TRBD2. This CDR3 has 15 amino acids. V was clipped by 3 bases and J by 4 bases; unmatched bases: 4. CDR3 protein: CASSFYGRGTGELFF. CDR3 bases: TGTGCCAGCAGTTTCTACGGGAGGGGCACCGGGGAGCTGTTTTTT.

This chain joins TRBV20-1 and TRBJ2-3, with TRBD1 as a possible D gene (5 bases). Per the germline V gene, CDR1 is DFQATT and CDR2 is SNEGSKA (reference sequence). This CDR3 has 13 residues. Trimming stripped 7 bases from V and 2 bases from J, with 13 bases between. The CDR3 bases are TGCAGTGGCACGGACACCTCCACAGATACGCAGTATTTT. Translation gives CSGTDTSTDTQYF.

This clonotype was seen more than once but under ten times. V is TRBV20-1 and J is TRBJ1-4; weak D call: TRBD1 (6 bases). Looked up from germline, CDR1 is DFQATT and CDR2 is SNEGSKA (reference sequence). There are 16 residues in the CDR3. V lost 7 bases to trimming and J lost 8 bases, with 26 bases between them. For the CDR3, the DNA is TGCAGTGGCCGGGGGGGCCAAGGGGCCCGTGGGGAAAAACTGTTTTTT. Translation: CSGRGGQGARGEKLFF.

The chain uses TRBV6-5 and TRBJ1-2, with D tentatively TRBD1 (5 bases). CDR3 size: 12 residues. Germline V gives CDR1 MNHEY, CDR2 SVGAGI. V gave up 3 bases and J gave up 6 bases, with 8 bases separating them. The CDR3 sequence is CASSYWGDGYTF. In nucleotides, the CDR3 is TGTGCCAGCAGTTATTGGGGGGATGGCTACACCTTC.

The chain uses TRBV5-6 and TRBJ2-7, with no clear D. CDR1 is SGHDT and CDR2 is YYEEEE in the germline V gene. The germline V and J ends were trimmed by 0 bases and 8 bases, with 6 bases remaining between them. This CDR3 contains 11 residues. The CDR3 spells CASSLGPQQYF. In nucleotides, the CDR3 is TGTGCCAGCAGCTTGGGCCCCCAGCAGTACTTC.

The chain combines TRBV6-1 with TRBJ2-5; 7 positions agree with TRBD2. V lost 6 bases, J lost 5 bases, and 12 bases stayed unmatched. Germline V CDR1 and CDR2: MNHNS, SASEGT. This CDR3 spans 15 amino acids. CDR3 amino acids: CASSTGRELVETQYF. CDR3 in DNA: TGTGCCAGCAGCACTGGGCGGGAGTTAGTGGAGACCCAGTACTTC.

This clonotype was seen ten or more times. The V call is TRBV7-9, the J call TRBJ1-5, with a possible D match to TRBD1 (5 bases). V lost 4 bases to trimming and J lost 4 bases, with 5 bases between them. Germline CDR1 SEHNR, CDR2 FQNEAQ (reference sequence). CDR3 length: 12 residues. CDR3 in DNA: TGTGCCAGCAGCTCAGGGAATCAGCCCCAGCATTTT. This encodes CASSSGNQPQHF.

This clonotype was picked up a small number of times. V gene TRBV13 combines with J gene TRBJ2-2; 8 bases align to TRBD2. The CDR3 covers 15 residues. The ends lost 2 bases at V and 4 bases at J; junction bases unmatched: 3. CDR1 is PRHDT and CDR2 is FYEKMQ in the germline V gene (reference sequence). The DNA of the CDR3 is TGTGCCAGCAGCTTAATGCGGGGGGTCACCGGGGAGCTGTTTTTT. Its translation is CASSLMRGVTGELFF.

This clonotype has at least ten counts. This rearrangement joins TRBV9 to TRBJ1-2; D ambiguous. Germline CDR1 and CDR2: SGDLS and YYNGEE. CDR3 length: 13 residues. V was clipped by 0 bases and J by 4 bases, with 7 bases between them. CDR3 residues: CASSVVAGYGYTF. The CDR3 DNA is TGTGCCAGCAGCGTAGTAGCAGGCTATGGCTACACCTTC.

There are a few counts of this clonotype. The J gene is TRBJ2-3, the V gene TRBV19, with 7 bases matching TRBD2. Germline V gives CDR1 LNHDA, CDR2 SQIVND (reference sequence). The CDR3 is 15 residues long. Unmatched junction bases numbered 9, after V lost 3 bases and J lost 6 bases. DNA for the CDR3: TGTGCCAGTAGTATCGCGGCGGGAGCGTCCGATACGCAGTATTTT. It codes for CASSIAAGASDTQYF.

This clonotype was detected only a few times. This chain uses TRBV19 with TRBJ2-1; D is uncertain. The V end was cut by 2 bases, the J end by 3 bases, with 11 bases between. In germline, CDR1 is LNHDA, CDR2 SQIVND (reference sequence). The CDR3 is 15 residues long. The CDR3 spells CASSILPRVYNEQFF. CDR3 in DNA: TGTGCCAGTAGTATACTGCCTAGAGTCTACAATGAGCAGTTCTTC.

This chain connects TRBV5-5 to TRBJ2-1; D gene uncertain. V lost 1 base and J 0 bases, leaving 17 bases between the germline ends. CDR1 and CDR2 (germline): SGHKS, YYEKEE (reference sequence). The CDR3 extends over 18 amino acids. The CDR3 nucleotides are TGTGCCAGCAGCTTGTGGATCTCCCGCGGAAGCTCCTACAATGAGCAGTTCTTC. Amino acid sequence: CASSLWISRGSSYNEQFF.

This chain joins TRBV6-4 and TRBJ2-4; TRBD2 matches 13 bases. Per the germline V gene, CDR1 is MRHNA and CDR2 is SNTAGT. J was trimmed by 0 bases and V by 5 bases; bases with no gene match: 7. The CDR3 totals 18 residues. The CDR3 is CASSRLAGGQGAKNIQYF. The CDR3 DNA reads TGTGCCAGCAGTCGACTAGCGGGAGGACAGGGAGCCAAAAACATTCAGTACTTC.

This clonotype was observed many times. The gene calls are TRBV3-1 and TRBJ2-7; D not resolved. V lost 0 bases, J lost 7 bases, and 7 bases lay in between. The CDR3 covers 12 residues. CDR1 and CDR2 from the germline V gene are LGHDT and YNNKEL (reference sequence). DNA for the CDR3: TGTGCCAGCAGCCAAGACGTTGGGGAGCAGTACTTC. Translation gives CASSQDVGEQYF.

CDR3 residues: CASSLLAGTADTQYF. The CDR3 nucleotides are TGTGCCAGCAGCTTACTAGCGGGTACCGCAGATACGCAGTATTTT. This chain uses TRBV7-3 with TRBJ2-3; 8 nucleotides align to TRBD2. This CDR3 comprises 15 residues. The trim removed 2 bases at V and 4 bases at J, leaving 5 bases unmatched. Per germline, CDR1 SGHTA and CDR2 FQGTGA.

The chain couples TRBV6-5 to TRBJ1-1; D possibly corresponds to TRBD1 (5 bases). Germline CDR1 is MNHEY and CDR2 is SVGAGI. Trimming cost V 0 bases and J 0 bases, with 14 bases left between them. CDR3 length equals 17 residues. CDR3 coding DNA: TGTGCCAGCAGTTACTCAGGGCAGGGCGGTATGAACACTGAAGCTTTCTTT. Translating gives CASSYSGQGGMNTEAFF.